The 2 T cell receptor beta chains below all came from one sample that was sequenced in a study of identical twins. Each CDR3 protein is one row after TCRdb ran MiXCR on the 5' RACE reads. The table records about 100,000 distinct CDR3 sequences, less than 6.5% of them present only once. The material sequenced was memory T cells sorted from blood. These receptors were taken from a woman between 45 and 65 years old in good health.

There are many counts of this clonotype. The chain uses TRBV5-6 and TRBJ2-2; TRBD1 matches at 8 bases. This CDR3 contains 15 residues. CDR1 is SGHDT and CDR2 is YYEEEE in the germline V gene. With 4 bases clipped from V and 0 bases from J, the junction kept 2 bases outside the gene matches. The CDR3 region has the DNA TGTGCCAGCAGCGTACAGGGGGCGAACACCGGGGAGCTGTTTTTT. The encoded protein is CASSVQGANTGELFF.

This clonotype came up many times. The chain joins TRBV2 to TRBJ2-7, with 9 bases identical to TRBD2. V shed 8 bases, J shed 5 bases, and the junction held 7 bases outside the gene matches. This CDR3 is 13 amino acids long. Per the germline V gene, CDR1 is SNHLY and CDR2 is FYNNEI. The CDR3 coding sequence is TGTGCCAGCTTGGTAGCGGGAGTAAACGAGCAGTACTTC. It yields the protein CASLVAGVNEQYF.